This TCR beta chain emerged from a study of blood T cell repertoires in COVID-19. The overall study: Sources were T cells, B-cell-depleted T cells, or PBMCs; the material itself was cDNA or gDNA.

V was pared by 4 bases and J by 7 bases, with 19 bases between. Germline loops: CDR1 SGHNT, CDR2 YYREEE (reference sequence). There are 15 residues in the CDR3. In the study's own analysis: Reference gene primer amplification in the assay estimated nucleated cell counts. Here immunoSEQ multiplex PCR was the method, and the copy in TCRdb shows in-frame clones only, minus some. That table supplies the V and J calls and clone size; D and trimming were determined from the DNA. The sample lists some 100,000 clones; approximately 90% were seen once. This receptor was taken from a woman older than 75 with active COVID-19. The sequenced sample consisted of peripheral blood. This chain links TRBV5-4 with TRBJ2-3; a weak D match, TRBD2 (6 bases). CDR3 residues: CASSQRQRASHTQYF. Written as DNA, the CDR3 is TGTGCCAGCAGCCAAAGACAGCGGGCATCACATACGCAGTATTTT.